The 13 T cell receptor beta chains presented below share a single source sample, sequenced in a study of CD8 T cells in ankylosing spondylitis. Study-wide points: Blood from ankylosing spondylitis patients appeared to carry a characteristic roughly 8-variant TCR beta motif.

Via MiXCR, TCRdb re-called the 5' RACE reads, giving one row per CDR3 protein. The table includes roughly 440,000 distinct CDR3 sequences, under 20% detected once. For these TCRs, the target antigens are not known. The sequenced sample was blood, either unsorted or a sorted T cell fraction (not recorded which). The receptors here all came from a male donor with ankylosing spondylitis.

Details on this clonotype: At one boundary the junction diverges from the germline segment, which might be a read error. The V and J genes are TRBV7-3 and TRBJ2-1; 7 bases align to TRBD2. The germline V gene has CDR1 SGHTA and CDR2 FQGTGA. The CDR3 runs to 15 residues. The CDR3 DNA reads TGTGCCACCAGCGTGGGCGGGAGTTCCTACAATGAGCAGTTCTTC. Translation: CATSVGGSSYNEQFF.

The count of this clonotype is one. CDR3 region: CASSLRLAGLAKNIQYF. The CDR3 DNA sequence: TGTGCCAGCAGTTTACGGCTAGCGGGACTAGCCAAAAACATTCAGTACTTC. The rearrangement joins TRBV12-3 or TRBV12-4 to TRBJ2-4; 9 bases line up with TRBD2. The J segment lost 0 bases and the V segment lost 2 bases, leaving 5 bases of the junction unmatched. The CDR3 runs to 17 residues.

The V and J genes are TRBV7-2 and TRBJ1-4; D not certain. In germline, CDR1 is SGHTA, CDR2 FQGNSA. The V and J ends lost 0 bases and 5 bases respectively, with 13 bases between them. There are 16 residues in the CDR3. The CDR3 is CASSLAGSRPNEKLFF. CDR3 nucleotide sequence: TGTGCCAGCAGCTTAGCCGGGAGTAGGCCAAATGAAAAACTGTTTTTT.

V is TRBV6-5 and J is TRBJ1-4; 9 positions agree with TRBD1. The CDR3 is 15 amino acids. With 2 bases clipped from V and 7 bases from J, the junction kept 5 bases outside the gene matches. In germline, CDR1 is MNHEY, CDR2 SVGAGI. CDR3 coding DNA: TGTGCCAGCAGTTACAACGCGGGACAGGGTGAAAAACTGTTTTTT. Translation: CASSYNAGQGEKLFF.

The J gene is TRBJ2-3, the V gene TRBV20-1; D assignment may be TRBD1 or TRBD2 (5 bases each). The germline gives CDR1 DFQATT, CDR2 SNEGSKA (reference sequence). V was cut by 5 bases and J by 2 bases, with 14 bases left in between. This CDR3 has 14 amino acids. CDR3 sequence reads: CSAPGTGPTDTQYF. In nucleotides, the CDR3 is TGCAGTGCTCCAGGGACCGGGCCCACAGATACGCAGTATTTT.

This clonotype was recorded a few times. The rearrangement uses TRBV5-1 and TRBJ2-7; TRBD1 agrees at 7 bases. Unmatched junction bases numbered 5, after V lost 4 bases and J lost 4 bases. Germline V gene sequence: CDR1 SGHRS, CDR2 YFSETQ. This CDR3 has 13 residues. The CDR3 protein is CASSPGTVYEQYF. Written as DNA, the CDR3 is TGCGCCAGCAGCCCCGGGACAGTTTACGAGCAGTACTTC.

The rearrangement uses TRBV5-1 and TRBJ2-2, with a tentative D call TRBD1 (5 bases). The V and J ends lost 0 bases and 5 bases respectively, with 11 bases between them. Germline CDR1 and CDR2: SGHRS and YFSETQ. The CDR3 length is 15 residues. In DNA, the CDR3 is TGCGCCAGCAGCTTGGGACAGATAAAGACCGGGGAGCTGTTTTTT. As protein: CASSLGQIKTGELFF.

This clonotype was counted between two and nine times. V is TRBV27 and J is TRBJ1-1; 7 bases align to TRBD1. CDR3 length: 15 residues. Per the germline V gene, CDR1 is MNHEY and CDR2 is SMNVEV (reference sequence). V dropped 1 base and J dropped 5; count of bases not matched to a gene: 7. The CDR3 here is CASSLFAQGTTEAFF. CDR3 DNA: TGTGCCAGCAGTTTATTCGCACAGGGGACGACTGAAGCTTTCTTT.

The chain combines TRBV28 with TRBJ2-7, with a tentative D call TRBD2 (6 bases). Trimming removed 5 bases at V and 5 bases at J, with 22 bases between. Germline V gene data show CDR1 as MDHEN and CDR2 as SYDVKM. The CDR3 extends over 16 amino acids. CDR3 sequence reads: CASSPTTSAGPHEQYF. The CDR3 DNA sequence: TGTGCCAGCAGTCCAACCACGAGCGCGGGACCCCACGAGCAGTACTTC.

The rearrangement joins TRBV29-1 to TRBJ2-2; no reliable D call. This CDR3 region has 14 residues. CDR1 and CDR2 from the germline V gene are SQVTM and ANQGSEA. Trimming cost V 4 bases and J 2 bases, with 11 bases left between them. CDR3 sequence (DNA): TGCAGCGTTGGTAGAAATCGAAACACCGGGGAGCTGTTTTTT. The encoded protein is CSVGRNRNTGELFF.

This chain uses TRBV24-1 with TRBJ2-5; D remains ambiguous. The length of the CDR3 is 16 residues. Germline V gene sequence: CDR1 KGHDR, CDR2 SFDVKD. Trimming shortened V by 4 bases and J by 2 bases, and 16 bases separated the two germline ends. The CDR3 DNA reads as TGTGCCACCAGTGACCCCAGGTCGGGCAGTCAAGAGACCCAGTACTTC. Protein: CATSDPRSGSQETQYF.

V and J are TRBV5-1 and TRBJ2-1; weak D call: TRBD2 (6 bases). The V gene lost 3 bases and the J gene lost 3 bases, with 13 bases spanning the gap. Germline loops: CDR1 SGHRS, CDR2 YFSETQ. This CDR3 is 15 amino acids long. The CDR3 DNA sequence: TGCGCCAGCAGCTGGGAGGACATGGGCTACAATGAGCAGTTCTTC. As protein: CASSWEDMGYNEQFF.

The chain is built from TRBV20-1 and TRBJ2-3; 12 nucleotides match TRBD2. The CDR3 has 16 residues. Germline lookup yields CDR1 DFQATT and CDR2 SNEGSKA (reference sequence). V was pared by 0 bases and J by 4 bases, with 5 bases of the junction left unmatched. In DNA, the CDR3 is TGCAGTGCTAGAGATCGACTAGCGGGAGCGGCAGATACGCAGTATTTT. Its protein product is CSARDRLAGAADTQYF.